The T cell receptor (beta chain) described here comes from a study of blood T cells in healthy people across ages. Researchers isolated at least 6.5 million PBMCs per sample. Per sample, no less than 5 micrograms of total RNA were extracted. The use of a sample-barcoded 5' primer and a J-beta primer mix characterized a second PCR of roughly 6 to 11 cycles. Every sample returned 2.5 million or more CDR3-containing paired-end reads. MiXCR, run by TCRdb on the 5' RACE reads, gives a single entry per CDR3 protein. The sample includes around 1,900,000 distinct CDR3 sequences, 35% to 50% seen only once; the top ten take about 21%. There are 16 residues in the CDR3. Trimming took 0 bases from V and 2 from J; bases not matched to a gene: 6. Looked up from germline, CDR1 is SGDLS and CDR2 is YYNGEE.

This chain links TRBV9 with TRBJ2-5; 8 bases line up with TRBD2. The specimen was blood. The clonotype originates from a human donor in good health. For the CDR3, the DNA is TGTGCCAGCAGCGTAGCCAGCGGGGGCGGTCAAGAGACCCAGTACTTC. Translation: CASSVASGGGQETQYF.